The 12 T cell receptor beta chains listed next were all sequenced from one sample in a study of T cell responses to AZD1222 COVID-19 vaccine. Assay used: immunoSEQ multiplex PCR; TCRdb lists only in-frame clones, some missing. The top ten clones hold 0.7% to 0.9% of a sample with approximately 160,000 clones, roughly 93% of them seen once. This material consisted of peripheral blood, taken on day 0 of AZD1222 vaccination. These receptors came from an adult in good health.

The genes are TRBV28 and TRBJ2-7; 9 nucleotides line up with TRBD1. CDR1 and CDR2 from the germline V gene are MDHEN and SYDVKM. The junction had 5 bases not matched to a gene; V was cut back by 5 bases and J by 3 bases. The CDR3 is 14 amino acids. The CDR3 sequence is CASSIQGARYEQYF. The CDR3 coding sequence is TGTGCCAGCAGTATACAGGGGGCGCGCTACGAGCAGTACTTC.

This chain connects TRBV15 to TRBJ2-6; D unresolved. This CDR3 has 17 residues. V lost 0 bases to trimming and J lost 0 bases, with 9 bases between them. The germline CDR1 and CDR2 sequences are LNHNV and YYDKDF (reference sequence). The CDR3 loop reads CATSRDWGNSGANVLTF. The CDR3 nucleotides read TGTGCCACCAGCAGAGATTGGGGAAACTCTGGGGCCAACGTCCTGACTTTC.

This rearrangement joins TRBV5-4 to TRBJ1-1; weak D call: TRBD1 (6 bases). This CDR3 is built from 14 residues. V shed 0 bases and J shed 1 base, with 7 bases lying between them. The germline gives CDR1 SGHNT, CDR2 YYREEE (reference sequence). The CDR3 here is CASSLADRNTEAFF. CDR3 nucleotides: TGTGCCAGCAGCTTGGCGGACAGGAACACTGAAGCTTTCTTT.

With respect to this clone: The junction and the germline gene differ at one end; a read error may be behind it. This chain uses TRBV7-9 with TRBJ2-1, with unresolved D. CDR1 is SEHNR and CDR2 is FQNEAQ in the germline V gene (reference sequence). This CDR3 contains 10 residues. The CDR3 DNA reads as TGTGCCAGCAGCTTAGGGGATGTAGTCTTC. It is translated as CASSLGDVVF. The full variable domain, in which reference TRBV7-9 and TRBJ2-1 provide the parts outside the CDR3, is DTGVSQNPRHKITKRGQNVTFRCDPISEHNRLYWYRQTLGQGPEFLTYFQNEAQLEKSRLLSDRFSAERPKGSFSTLEIQRTEQGDSAMYLCASSLGDVVFGPGTRLTVL.

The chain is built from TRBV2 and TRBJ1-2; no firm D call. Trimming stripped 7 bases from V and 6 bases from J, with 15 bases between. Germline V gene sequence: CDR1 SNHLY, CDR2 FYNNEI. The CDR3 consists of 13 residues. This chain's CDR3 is CASKRVTVDGYTF. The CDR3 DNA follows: TGTGCCAGCAAGAGGGTCACCGTTGATGGCTACACCTTC. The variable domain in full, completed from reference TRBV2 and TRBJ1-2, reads EPEVTQTPSHQVTQMGQEVILRCVPISNHLYFYWYRQILGQKVEFLVSFYNNEISEKSEIFDDQFSVERPDGSNFTLKIRSTKLEDSAMYFCASKRVTVDGYTFGSGTRLTVV.

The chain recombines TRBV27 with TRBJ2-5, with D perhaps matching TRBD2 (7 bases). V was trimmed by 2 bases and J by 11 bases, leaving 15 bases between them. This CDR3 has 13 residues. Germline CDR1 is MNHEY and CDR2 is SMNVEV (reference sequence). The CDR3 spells CASSLGGGLEQYF. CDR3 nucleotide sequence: TGTGCCAGCAGTTTAGGGGGGGGCTTGGAACAGTACTTC.

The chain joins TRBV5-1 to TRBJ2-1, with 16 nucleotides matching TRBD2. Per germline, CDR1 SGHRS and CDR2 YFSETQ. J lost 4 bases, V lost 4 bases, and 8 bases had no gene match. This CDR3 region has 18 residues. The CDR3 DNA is TGCGCCAGCAGCCTAGGGACTAGCGGGGGGGCCGGTTACAATGAGCAGTTCTTC. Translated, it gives CASSLGTSGGAGYNEQFF. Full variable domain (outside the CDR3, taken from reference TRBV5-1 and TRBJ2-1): KAGVTQTPRYLIKTRGQQVTLSCSPISGHRSVSWYQQTPGQGLQFLFEYFSETQRNKGNFPGRFSGRQFSNSRSEMNVSTLELGDSALYLCASSLGTSGGAGYNEQFFGPGTRLTVL.

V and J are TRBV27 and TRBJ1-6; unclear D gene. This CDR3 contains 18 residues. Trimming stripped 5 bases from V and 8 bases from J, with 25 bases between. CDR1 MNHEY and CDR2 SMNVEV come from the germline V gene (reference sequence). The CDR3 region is CASSLSGPEWAPYSPLHF. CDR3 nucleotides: TGTGCCAGCAGTCTCTCCGGACCGGAATGGGCCCCATATTCACCCCTCCACTTT.

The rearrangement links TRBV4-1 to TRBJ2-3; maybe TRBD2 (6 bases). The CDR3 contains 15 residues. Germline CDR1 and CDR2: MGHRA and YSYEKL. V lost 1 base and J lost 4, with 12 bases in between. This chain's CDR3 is CASSQGTGEADTQYF. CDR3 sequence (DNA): TGCGCCAGCAGCCAAGGAACGGGGGAGGCAGATACGCAGTATTTT.

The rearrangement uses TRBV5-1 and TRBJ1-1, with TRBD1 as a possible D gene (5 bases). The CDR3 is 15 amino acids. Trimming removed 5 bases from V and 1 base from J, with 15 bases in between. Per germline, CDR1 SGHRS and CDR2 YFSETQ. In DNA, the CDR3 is TGCGCCAGCAGGCCGTCGGCAACAGGGAACACTGAAGCTTTCTTT. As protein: CASRPSATGNTEAFF.

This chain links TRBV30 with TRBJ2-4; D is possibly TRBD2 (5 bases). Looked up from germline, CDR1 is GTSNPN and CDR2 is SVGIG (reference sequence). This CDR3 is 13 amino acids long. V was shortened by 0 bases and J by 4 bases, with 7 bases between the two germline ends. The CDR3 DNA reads TGTGCCTGGAGTGTATCGGGGAAAAACATTCAGTACTTC. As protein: CAWSVSGKNIQYF.

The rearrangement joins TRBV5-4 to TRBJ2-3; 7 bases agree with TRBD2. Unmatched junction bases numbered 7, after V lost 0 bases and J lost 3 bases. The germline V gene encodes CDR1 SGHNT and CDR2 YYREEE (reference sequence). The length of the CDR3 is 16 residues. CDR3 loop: CASSLVAGVVTDTQYF. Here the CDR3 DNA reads TGTGCCAGCAGCTTGGTGGCGGGGGTCGTAACAGATACGCAGTATTTT.